The clone carrying this T cell receptor (beta chain) was counted only a few times. CDR1 LGHNA and CDR2 YSLEER come from the germline V gene. With 1 base clipped from V and 2 bases from J, the junction kept 1 base outside the gene matches. This CDR3 is built from 14 residues. The source of the sample is a study of blood T cell repertoires in COVID-19. Looking at the study overall: Material from acute and convalescent COVID-19 was sourced from the United States, Italy and Spain. The analysed material was cDNA or gDNA that came from T cells, B-cell-depleted T cells, or PBMCs.

As handled by the study authors: Amplifying reference gene primers gave estimates of nucleated cell counts. Generated by immunoSEQ multiplex PCR, the TCRdb table keeps only in-frame clones and is missing some. The V and J calls and the clone size are those of that table, but D and trimming were determined from the DNA. Of about 150,000 clones in the sample, 83% were seen once. This receptor was obtained from a woman of 80 years or more with acute or convalescent COVID-19. The specimen sequenced was peripheral blood. This chain connects TRBV4-3 to TRBJ2-7; 8 nucleotides agree with TRBD1. In DNA, the CDR3 is TGCGCCAGCAGCCAAGGACAGGGGACCTACGAGCAGTACTTC. This gives the protein CASSQGQGTYEQYF.